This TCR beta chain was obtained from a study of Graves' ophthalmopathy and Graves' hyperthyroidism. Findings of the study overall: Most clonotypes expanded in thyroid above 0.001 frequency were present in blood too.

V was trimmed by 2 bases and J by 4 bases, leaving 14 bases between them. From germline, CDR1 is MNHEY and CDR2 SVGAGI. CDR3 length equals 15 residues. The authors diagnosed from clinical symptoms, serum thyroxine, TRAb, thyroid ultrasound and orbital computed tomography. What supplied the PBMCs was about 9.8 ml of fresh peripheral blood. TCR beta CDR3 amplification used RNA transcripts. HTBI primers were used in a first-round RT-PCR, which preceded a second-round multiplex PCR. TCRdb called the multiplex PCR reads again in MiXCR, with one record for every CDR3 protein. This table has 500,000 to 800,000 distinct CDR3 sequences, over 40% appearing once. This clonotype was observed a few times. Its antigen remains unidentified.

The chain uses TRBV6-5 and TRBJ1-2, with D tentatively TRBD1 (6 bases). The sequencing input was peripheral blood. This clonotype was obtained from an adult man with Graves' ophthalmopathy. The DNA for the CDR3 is TGTGCCAGCAGTTACGGACGAACAGGGCTCTATGGCTACACCTTC. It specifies CASSYGRTGLYGYTF.